The next 23 T cell receptor beta chains were all read from a single sample in a study of cytomegalovirus exposure and HLA in healthy donors. This PCR relied on a set of 60 Vbeta primers and 13 Jbeta primers. Method: immunoSEQ multiplex PCR; TCRdb's copy keeps in-frame clones and lacks some. There are over 150,000 clones in the sample; roughly three quarters occur only once, and around 1.4% lies in the top ten. What was sequenced was PBMCs. The source of these receptors is a man aged 55-75 years in good health and CMV-seronegative.

The chain links TRBV7-6 to TRBJ2-2, with 7 positions matching TRBD2. This CDR3 contains 15 residues. The germline gives CDR1 SGHVS, CDR2 FNYEAQ. V trimming: 5 bases; J trimming: 7 bases; junction bases outside the gene matches: 10. The CDR3: CASSPPRGEGGELFF. The CDR3 nucleotides are TGTGCCAGCAGCCCTCCTAGAGGGGAGGGCGGGGAGCTGTTTTTT.

This clone was counted once. The rearrangement joins TRBV7-2 to TRBJ2-7; perhaps TRBD2 as D (6 bases). Germline V gene data show CDR1 as SGHTA and CDR2 as FQGNSA. The germline V and J ends were trimmed by 1 base and 0 bases, with 19 bases remaining between them. The CDR3 has 18 residues. CDR3 DNA sequence: TGTGCCAGCAGCTTAGTTAGTGGGGGTGGGGGGATCTCCTACGAGCAGTACTTC. Protein sequence: CASSLVSGGGGISYEQYF. The whole variable domain, remainder taken from reference TRBV7-2 and TRBJ2-7, is GAGVSQSPSNKVTEKGKDVELRCDPISGHTALYWYRQSLGQGLEFLIYFQGNSAPDKSGLPSDRFSAERTGGSVSTLTIQRTQQEDSAVYLCASSLVSGGGGISYEQYFGPGTRLTVT.

This chain uses TRBV5-1 with TRBJ2-1; 10 nucleotides align to TRBD2. The trim removed 0 bases at V and 8 bases at J, leaving 5 bases unmatched. The CDR3 spans 15 residues. Germline CDR1 SGHRS, CDR2 YFSETQ. CDR3 in amino acids: CASSLAAGGSYEQFF. The CDR3 DNA is TGCGCCAGCAGCTTGGCAGCGGGGGGGTCCTATGAGCAGTTCTTC.

V and J are TRBV11-3 and TRBJ2-7, with 8 positions matching TRBD2. Germline V gene data show CDR1 as SGHNT and CDR2 as YENEEA. This CDR3 comprises 16 residues. Germline trimming cut 1 base from V and 6 bases from J; bases unmatched to any gene: 11. CDR3 nucleotides: TGTGCCAGCAGCTTAGGGCAAGGGGGACTAGTGGCCGAGCAGTACTTC. Protein: CASSLGQGGLVAEQYF.

The rearrangement uses TRBV19 and TRBJ2-7; possibly TRBD2 for D (6 bases). The CDR3 totals 12 residues. Per the germline V gene, CDR1 is LNHDA and CDR2 is SQIVND (reference sequence). V gave up 7 bases and J gave up 4 bases, with 11 bases separating them. For the CDR3, the DNA is TGTGCCAGTACCAGCGGGCGTTACGAGCAGTACTTC. Translation: CASTSGRYEQYF.

The chain links TRBV6-1 to TRBJ2-1; TRBD2 aligns across 8 bases. Unmatched junction bases numbered 8, after V lost 6 bases and J lost 4 bases. There are 15 residues in the CDR3. Germline V CDR1 and CDR2: MNHNS, SASEGT. The CDR3 spells CASRPPGGAYNEQFF. Here the CDR3 DNA reads TGTGCCAGCAGACCCCCGGGGGGGGCTTACAATGAGCAGTTCTTC.

CDR3 sequence reads: CASCLGSVPGELFF. Here the CDR3 DNA reads TGTGCCAGCTGCTTAGGTAGCGTTCCCGGGGAGCTGTTTTTT. V usage is TRBV28 and J usage is TRBJ2-2, with D possibly being TRBD2 (5 bases). Germline-derived CDR1 and CDR2 are MDHEN and SYDVKM. The CDR3 runs to 14 residues. V dropped 8 bases and J dropped 6 bases, with 16 bases sitting between them. Combining the CDR3 with reference TRBV28 and TRBJ2-2 gives the whole variable domain DVKVTQSSRYLVKRTGEKVFLECVQDMDHENMFWYRQDPGLGLRLIYFSYDVKMKEKGDIPEGYSVSREKKERFSLILESASTNQTSMYLCASCLGSVPGELFFGEGSRLTVL.

The chain has TRBV7-9 and TRBJ2-1, with unresolved D. This CDR3 has 9 amino acids. Deletions cut 10 bases from V and 10 bases from J, with 8 bases between. Germline V gives CDR1 SEHNR, CDR2 FQNEAQ (reference sequence). The CDR3 coding sequence is TGTGCCACCAAACAGGAGCAGTTCTTC. Its protein product is CATKQEQFF.

On this clone: In the same sample, other DNA sequences code for this CDR3. CDR3 residues: CASSLEHRYNEQFF. CDR3 nucleotide sequence: TGTGCCAGCAGCTTAGAGCACAGGTACAATGAGCAGTTCTTC. The gene calls are TRBV7-2 and TRBJ2-1, with D perhaps TRBD1 (5 bases). The CDR3 consists of 14 residues. V gave up 1 base and J gave up 4 bases, with 8 bases separating them. Germline assignment: CDR1 SGHTA and CDR2 FQGNSA.

The chain employs TRBV5-1 and TRBJ2-2; D is unclear. The CDR3 consists of 14 residues. Germline CDR1 is SGHRS and CDR2 is YFSETQ. V was pared by 0 bases and J by 2 bases, with 5 bases between. CDR3 loop: CASSLELNTGELFF. Written as DNA, the CDR3 is TGCGCCAGCAGCTTGGAACTAAACACCGGGGAGCTGTTTTTT.

This CDR3 reads CASSLGQYTEAFF. The CDR3 nucleotides read TGTGCCAGCAGCCTAGGACAGTACACTGAAGCTTTCTTT. This chain links TRBV11-2 with TRBJ1-1, with a weak D call TRBD1 (6 bases). Between the trimmed V and J ends, which lost 5 bases and 3 bases, there was a span of 10 bases. The length of the CDR3 is 13 residues. The germline V gene encodes CDR1 SGHAT and CDR2 FQNNGV.

The V and J genes are TRBV6-5 and TRBJ2-3; tentatively, D is TRBD1 (6 bases). Between the trimmed V and J ends, which lost 8 bases and 2 bases, there was a span of 14 bases. The CDR3 contains 14 residues. Per the germline V gene, CDR1 is MNHEY and CDR2 is SVGAGI. CDR3 sequence reads: CASPPGHLTDTQYF. In DNA form, the CDR3 reads TGTGCCAGCCCACCGGGACATCTCACAGATACGCAGTATTTT.

V and J are TRBV7-2 and TRBJ2-7; 8 bases map to TRBD2. V trimming: 2 bases; J trimming: 6 bases; junction bases outside the gene matches: 6. There are 14 residues in the CDR3. Germline loops: CDR1 SGHTA, CDR2 FQGNSA. The CDR3 loop reads CASSLNGGAFEQYF. CDR3 DNA sequence: TGTGCCAGCAGCTTAAACGGGGGGGCCTTCGAGCAGTACTTC.

The chain joins TRBV27 to TRBJ1-1, with D possibly TRBD1 on 5 matching bases. V was cut by 5 bases and J by 0 bases, with 10 bases left in between. This CDR3 spans 14 amino acids. The V gene's germline CDR1 is MNHEY and CDR2 SMNVEV (reference sequence). The CDR3 DNA reads TGTGCCAGCAGTAGGGGTTCCATGAACACTGAAGCTTTCTTT. Its translation: CASSRGSMNTEAFF.

The chain has TRBV7-9 and TRBJ1-2, with 7 bases that match TRBD1. CDR3 size: 13 residues. CDR1 and CDR2 (germline): SEHNR, FQNEAQ (reference sequence). The junction had 3 bases not matched to a gene; V was cut back by 5 bases and J by 3 bases. Here the CDR3 DNA reads TGTGCCAGCAGCCTTGACAGGGACTATGGCTACACCTTC. It encodes CASSLDRDYGYTF.

The chain links TRBV11-2 to TRBJ1-4; 7 nucleotides agree with TRBD1. The CDR3 is 15 residues long. V shed 4 bases and J 8 bases; nucleotides not matched to a gene: 10. Germline CDR1 reads SGHAT; CDR2 reads FQNNGV. In nucleotides, the CDR3 is TGTGCCAGCAGCTCAGCGACAGGGACTCTCGAAAAACTGTTTTTT. This translates into CASSSATGTLEKLFF.

The chain combines TRBV7-2 with TRBJ2-3, with 14 nucleotides matching TRBD2. The CDR3 is 15 residues long. V was pared by 5 bases and J by 9 bases, with 7 bases of the junction left unmatched. Germline V CDR1 and CDR2: SGHTA, FQGNSA. This CDR3 is CASSPRGLAGDTQYF. CDR3 DNA sequence: TGTGCCAGCAGCCCTCGGGGACTAGCGGGGGACACGCAGTATTTT.

The chain uses TRBV6-5 and TRBJ2-7, with a weak D call TRBD1 (5 bases). The V end lost 5 bases, the J end lost 2 bases, and 10 bases lay between the germline ends. CDR1 and CDR2 from the germline V gene are MNHEY and SVGAGI. The CDR3 runs to 13 residues. For the CDR3, the DNA is TGTGCCAGCAGTAAGACAGTAGCCTACGAGCAGTACTTC. It yields the protein CASSKTVAYEQYF.

This clone came up a few times. The genes are TRBV7-8 and TRBJ1-6; a weak D match, TRBD1 (6 bases). V was clipped by 3 bases and J by 7 bases, with 10 bases between them. The CDR3 is 14 amino acids. Germline assignment: CDR1 SGHVS and CDR2 FQNEAQ. CDR3 sequence (DNA): TGTGCCAGCAGCTTCGCACAGGGAAATTCACCCCTCCACTTT. Amino acid sequence: CASSFAQGNSPLHF.

This sequence joins TRBV30 and TRBJ1-6; D unresolved. This CDR3 comprises 14 residues. Germline V gives CDR1 GTSNPN, CDR2 SVGIG (reference sequence). V lost 0 bases, J lost 14 bases, and 17 bases lay in between. The DNA for the CDR3 is TGTGCCTGGAGTGTACAGCCCAATGTCATAACCCTCCACTTT. It yields the protein CAWSVQPNVITLHF.

The chain is built from TRBV30 and TRBJ1-6, with D possibly TRBD1 on 6 matching bases. The V end lost 7 bases, the J end lost 8 bases, and 15 bases lay between the germline ends. CDR3 length: 13 residues. The germline gives CDR1 GTSNPN, CDR2 SVGIG (reference sequence). The CDR3 DNA follows: TGTGCCTCCTCGACAGGAAGGGATTCACCCCTCCACTTT. This codes for CASSTGRDSPLHF.

The J gene is TRBJ1-3, the V gene TRBV6-1, with D unresolved. There are 13 residues in the CDR3. CDR1 and CDR2 (germline): MNHNS, SASEGT. V lost 9 bases to trimming and J lost 4 bases, with 13 bases between them. CDR3 in DNA: TGTGCCAGTAGGTTACAGCCGGGAAACACCATATATTTT. This translates into CASRLQPGNTIYF.

The rearrangement uses TRBV6-1 and TRBJ2-5, with TRBD2 matching over 7 bases. Trimming cost V 5 bases and J 5 bases; bases outside gene matches: 8. Germline assignment: CDR1 MNHNS and CDR2 SASEGT. The CDR3 covers 14 residues. In DNA, the CDR3 is TGTGCCAGCAGTAAAGGACTAGATGTGGAGACCCAGTACTTC. It yields the protein CASSKGLDVETQYF.